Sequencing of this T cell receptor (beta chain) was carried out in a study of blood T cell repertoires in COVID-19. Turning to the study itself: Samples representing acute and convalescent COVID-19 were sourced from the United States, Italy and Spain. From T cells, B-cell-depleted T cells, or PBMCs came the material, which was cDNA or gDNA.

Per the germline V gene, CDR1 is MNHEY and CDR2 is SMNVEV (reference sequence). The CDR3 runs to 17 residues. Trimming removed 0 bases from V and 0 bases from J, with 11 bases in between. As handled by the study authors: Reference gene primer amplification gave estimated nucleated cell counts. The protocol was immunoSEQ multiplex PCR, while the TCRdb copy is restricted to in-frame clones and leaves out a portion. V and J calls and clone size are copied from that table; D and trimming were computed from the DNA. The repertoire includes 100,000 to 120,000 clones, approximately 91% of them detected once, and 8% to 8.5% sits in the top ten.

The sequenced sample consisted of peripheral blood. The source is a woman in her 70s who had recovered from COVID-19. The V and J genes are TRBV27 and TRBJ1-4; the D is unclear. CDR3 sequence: CASSLSDWSATNEKLFF. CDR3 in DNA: TGTGCCAGCAGTTTATCGGATTGGAGTGCAACTAATGAAAAACTGTTTTTT.